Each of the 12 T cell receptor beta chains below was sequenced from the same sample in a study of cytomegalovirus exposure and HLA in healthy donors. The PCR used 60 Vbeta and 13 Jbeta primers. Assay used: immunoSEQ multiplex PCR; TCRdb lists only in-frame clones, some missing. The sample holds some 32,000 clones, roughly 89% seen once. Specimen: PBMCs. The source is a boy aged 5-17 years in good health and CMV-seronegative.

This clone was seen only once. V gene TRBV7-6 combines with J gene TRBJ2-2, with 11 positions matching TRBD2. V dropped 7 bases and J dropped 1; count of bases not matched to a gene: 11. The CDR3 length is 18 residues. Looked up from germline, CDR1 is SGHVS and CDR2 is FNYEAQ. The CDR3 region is CASNPIPLAGGNTGELFF. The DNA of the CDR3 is TGTGCCAGCAACCCGATCCCCCTAGCGGGGGGGAACACCGGGGAGCTGTTTTTT. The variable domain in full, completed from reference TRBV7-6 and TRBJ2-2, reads GAGVSQSPRYKVTKRGQDVALRCDPISGHVSLYWYRQALGQGPEFLTYFNYEAQQDKSGLPNDRFSAERPEGSISTLTIQRTEQRDSAMYRCASNPIPLAGGNTGELFFGEGSRLTVL.

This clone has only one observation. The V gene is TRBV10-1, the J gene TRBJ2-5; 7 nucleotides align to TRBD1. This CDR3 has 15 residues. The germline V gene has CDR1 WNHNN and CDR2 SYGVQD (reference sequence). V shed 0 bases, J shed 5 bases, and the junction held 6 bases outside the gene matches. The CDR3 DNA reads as TGCGCCAGCAGTGAGTCGAGACAGGGCGGTGAGACCCAGTACTTC. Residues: CASSESRQGGETQYF.

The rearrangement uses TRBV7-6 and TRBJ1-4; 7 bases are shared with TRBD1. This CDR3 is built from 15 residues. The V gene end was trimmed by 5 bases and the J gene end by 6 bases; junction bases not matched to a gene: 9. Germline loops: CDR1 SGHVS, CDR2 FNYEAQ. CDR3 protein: CASSTRQGLDEKLFF. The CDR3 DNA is TGTGCCAGCAGCACCAGACAGGGTTTAGATGAAAAACTGTTTTTT.

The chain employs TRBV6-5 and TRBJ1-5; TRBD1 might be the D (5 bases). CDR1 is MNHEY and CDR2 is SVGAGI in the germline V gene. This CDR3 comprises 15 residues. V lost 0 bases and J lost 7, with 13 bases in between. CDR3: CASSYSRGLGQPQHF. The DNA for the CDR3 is TGTGCCAGCAGTTACTCAAGGGGCTTGGGACAGCCCCAGCATTTT.

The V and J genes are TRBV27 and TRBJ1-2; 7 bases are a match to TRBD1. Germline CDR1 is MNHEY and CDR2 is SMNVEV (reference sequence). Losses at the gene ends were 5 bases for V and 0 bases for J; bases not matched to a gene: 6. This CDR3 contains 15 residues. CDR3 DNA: TGTGCCAGCAGTCTCGCTGGGACAGCTAACTATGGCTACACCTTC. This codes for CASSLAGTANYGYTF.

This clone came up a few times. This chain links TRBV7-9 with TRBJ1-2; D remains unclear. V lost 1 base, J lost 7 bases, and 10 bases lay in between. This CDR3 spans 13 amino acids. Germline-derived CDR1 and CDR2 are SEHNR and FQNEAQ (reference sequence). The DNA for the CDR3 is TGTGCCAGCAGCTTAGTGCTTAGTTCTGGCTACACCTTC. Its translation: CASSLVLSSGYTF.

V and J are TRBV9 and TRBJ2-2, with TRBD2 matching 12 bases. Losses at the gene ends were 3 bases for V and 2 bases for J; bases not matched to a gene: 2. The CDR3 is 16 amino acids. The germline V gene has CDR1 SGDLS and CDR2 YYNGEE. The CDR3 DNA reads TGTGCCAGCAGCGCGACTAGCGGGGGTAACACCGGGGAGCTGTTTTTT. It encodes CASSATSGGNTGELFF.

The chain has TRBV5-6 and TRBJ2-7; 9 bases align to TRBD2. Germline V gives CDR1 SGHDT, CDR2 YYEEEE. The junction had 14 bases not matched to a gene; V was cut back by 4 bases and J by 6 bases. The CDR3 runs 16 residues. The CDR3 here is CASSTQTGTSFLEQYF. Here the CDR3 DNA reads TGTGCCAGCAGCACACAAACCGGGACTAGCTTCCTCGAGCAGTACTTC.

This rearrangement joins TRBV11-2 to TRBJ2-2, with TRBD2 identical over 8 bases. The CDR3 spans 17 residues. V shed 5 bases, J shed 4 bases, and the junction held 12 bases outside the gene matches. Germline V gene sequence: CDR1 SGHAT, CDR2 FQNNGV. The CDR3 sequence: CASSRSGGGRGTGELFF. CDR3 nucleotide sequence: TGTGCCAGCAGCCGAAGCGGCGGGGGGCGAGGCACCGGGGAGCTGTTTTTT.

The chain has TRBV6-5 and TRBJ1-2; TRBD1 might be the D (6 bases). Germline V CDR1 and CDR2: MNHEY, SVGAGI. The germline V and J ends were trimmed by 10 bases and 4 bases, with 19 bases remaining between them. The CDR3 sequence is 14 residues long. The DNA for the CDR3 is TGTGCCACCTTGTTAACACCGGACAGCTATGGCTACACCTTC. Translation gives CATLLTPDSYGYTF.

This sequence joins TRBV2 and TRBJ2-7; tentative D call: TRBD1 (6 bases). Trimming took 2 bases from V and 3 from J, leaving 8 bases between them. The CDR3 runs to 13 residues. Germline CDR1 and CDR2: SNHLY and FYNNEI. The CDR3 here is CASSETGSYEQYF. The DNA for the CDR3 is TGTGCCAGCAGTGAAACAGGGAGCTACGAGCAGTACTTC.

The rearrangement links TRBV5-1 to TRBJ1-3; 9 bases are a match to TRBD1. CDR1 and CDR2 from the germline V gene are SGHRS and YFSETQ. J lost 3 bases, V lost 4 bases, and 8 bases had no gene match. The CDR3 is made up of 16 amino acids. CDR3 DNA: TGCGCCAGCAGCCCAGGACAGGGGAGTGATGGAAACACCATATATTTT. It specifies CASSPGQGSDGNTIYF.